This T cell receptor (beta chain) was sequenced during a study of cytomegalovirus exposure and HLA in healthy donors. Primers: 60 Vbeta forward and 13 Jbeta reverse. Sequencing used immunoSEQ multiplex PCR; TCRdb keeps in-frame clones, though not all of them. The sample records around 140,000 clones, 80% being singletons. With 5 bases removed from V and 0 bases from J, the gap between germline ends came to 16 bases. Per the germline V gene, CDR1 is SGHVS and CDR2 is FQNEAQ. CDR3 length equals 16 residues. The sequenced sample was PBMCs. J is TRBJ1-1 and V is TRBV7-8; D is perhaps TRBD1 (5 bases). The receptor comes from a middle-aged man in good health and CMV-seronegative. The CDR3 region has the DNA TGTGCCAGCAGCCCCGGGGGGGGAAGGATGAACACTGAAGCTTTCTTT. Translated, it gives CASSPGGGRMNTEAFF.